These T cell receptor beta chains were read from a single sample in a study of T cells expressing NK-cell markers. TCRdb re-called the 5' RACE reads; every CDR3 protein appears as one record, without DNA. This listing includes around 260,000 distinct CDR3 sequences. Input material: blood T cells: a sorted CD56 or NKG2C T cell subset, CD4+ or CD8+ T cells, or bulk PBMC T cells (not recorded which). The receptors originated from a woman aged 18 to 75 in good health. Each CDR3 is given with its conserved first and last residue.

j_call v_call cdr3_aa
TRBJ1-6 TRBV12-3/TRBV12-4 CASSGFGSNSPLHF
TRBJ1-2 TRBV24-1 CATSDTYGYTF
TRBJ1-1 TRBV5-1 CASSGPGTGTEAFF
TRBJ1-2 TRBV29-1 CSVTRTGSYGYTF
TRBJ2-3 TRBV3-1 CASSQRGRSDRSPDTQYF
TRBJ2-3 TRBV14 CASSPNLITQYF
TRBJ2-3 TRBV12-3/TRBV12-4 CASSSGIGADTQYF
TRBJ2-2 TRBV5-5 CASSLGLAGVGELFF
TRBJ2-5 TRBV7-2 CASSFAGGVETQYF
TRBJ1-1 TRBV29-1 CSTGGGRTEAFF
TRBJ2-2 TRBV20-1 CSARDSSLAGNTGELFF
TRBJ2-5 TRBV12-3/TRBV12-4 CASSFDGSRQTQYF
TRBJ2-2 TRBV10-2 CATSAGGNTGELFF
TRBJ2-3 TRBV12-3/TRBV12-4 CASSPLPNRDTQYF
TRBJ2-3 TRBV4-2 CASSQGLGGRAGDTQYF
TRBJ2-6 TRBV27 CASSRNGQGGANVLTF
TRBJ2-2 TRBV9 CASTRLAGAGELFF
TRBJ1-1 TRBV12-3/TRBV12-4 CASSPSLRGRNTEAFF
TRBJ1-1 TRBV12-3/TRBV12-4 CASAWGLNTEAFF
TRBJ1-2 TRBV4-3 CASSQQAGSRGAYGYTF
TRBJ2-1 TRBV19 CASMTERGYNEQFF
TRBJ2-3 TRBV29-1 CSGRGGGGSDTQYF
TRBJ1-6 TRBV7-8 CASSPSTGGSYNSPLHF
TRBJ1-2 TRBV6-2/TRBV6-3 CASSHRGQGYGYTF
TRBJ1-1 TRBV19 CASRISSNLNTEAFF
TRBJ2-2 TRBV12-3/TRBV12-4 CATSTTGNTGELFF
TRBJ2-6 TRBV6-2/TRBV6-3 CASIEAGYGANVLTF
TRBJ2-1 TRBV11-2 CASSLVAGGLKSYNEQFF
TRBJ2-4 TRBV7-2 CASRQPGQGKNIQYF
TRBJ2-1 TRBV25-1 CASSETRGAYNEQFF
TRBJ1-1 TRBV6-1 CASSETGRGNTEAFF
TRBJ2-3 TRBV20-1 CSASRDRSTDTQYF
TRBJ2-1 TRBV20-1 CSAPTTEGYNEQFF
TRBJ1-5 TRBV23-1 CASSLNGGPQQPQHF
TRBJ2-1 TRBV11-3 CASSLGVAGNAFNEQFF
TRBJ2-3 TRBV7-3 CASRPGGLTDTQYF
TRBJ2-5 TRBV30 CAWSGEETQYF
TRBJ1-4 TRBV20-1 CSAVEVTGGFATNEKLFF
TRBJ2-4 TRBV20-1 CSAREHPRGALDIQYF
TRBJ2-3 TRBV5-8 CASSPPAGSDTQYF
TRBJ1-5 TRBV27 CASSLRQGAFQPQHF
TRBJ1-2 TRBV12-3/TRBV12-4 CASSLGRYGYTF
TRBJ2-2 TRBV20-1 CSAMGEGTGELFF
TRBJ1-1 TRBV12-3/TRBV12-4 CASSRQGGYTEAFF
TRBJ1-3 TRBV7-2 CASSLGGKGGPGNTIYF